This passage covers 24 T cell receptor beta chains from one sample sequenced in a study of OX40 agonist ivuxolimab in advanced cancers. The assay was immunoSEQ multiplex PCR, and TCRdb's table has in-frame clones only and misses some. This table has 60,000 to 70,000 clones, about 90% appearing once. The specimen was CD4+ or CD8+ T cells sorted from blood, collected in a trial of the OX40 agonist ivuxolimab. Receptors were obtained from an adult with an advanced solid tumor such as melanoma, head and neck, liver or kidney cancer.

CDR3 nucleotides: TGTGCCAGCAGTTTATACAACCAGGGGGGTGAAGCTTTCTTT. It yields the protein CASSLYNQGGEAFF. This chain joins TRBV28 and TRBJ1-1; the match to TRBD1 covers 7 bases. The V gene end was trimmed by 1 base and the J gene end by 7 bases; junction bases not matched to a gene: 6. Germline V gives CDR1 MDHEN, CDR2 SYDVKM. The CDR3 extends over 14 amino acids. Full variable domain (missing parts from reference TRBV28 and TRBJ1-1): DVKVTQSSRYLVKRTGEKVFLECVQDMDHENMFWYRQDPGLGLRLIYFSYDVKMKEKGDIPEGYSVSREKKERFSLILESASTNQTSMYLCASSLYNQGGEAFFGQGTRLTVV.

This chain connects TRBV28 to TRBJ1-1, with 10 positions matching TRBD1. Germline CDR1 is MDHEN and CDR2 is SYDVKM. J lost 6 bases, V lost 6 bases, and 7 bases had no gene match. The CDR3 covers 14 residues. This CDR3 reads CASRQGTGAPEAFF. The CDR3, as DNA: TGTGCCAGCAGGCAAGGGACAGGGGCCCCTGAAGCTTTCTTT.

The chain recombines TRBV9 with TRBJ1-6; D may be TRBD1 (5 bases). The CDR3 totals 15 residues. Germline CDR1 SGDLS, CDR2 YYNGEE. Trimming stripped 0 bases from V and 9 bases from J, with 13 bases between. In DNA, the CDR3 is TGTGCCAGCAGCGTAGGCGGCAGGGCTTTTTCACCCCTCCACTTT. It specifies CASSVGGRAFSPLHF.

V gene TRBV2 combines with J gene TRBJ2-5; the match to TRBD1 covers 7 bases. The germline V gene has CDR1 SNHLY and CDR2 FYNNEI. V lost 3 bases, J lost 7 bases, and 5 bases stayed unmatched. The CDR3 runs to 13 residues. CDR3 protein: CASSESGGVTQYF. The CDR3 DNA follows: TGTGCCAGCAGTGAGTCAGGGGGAGTGACCCAGTACTTC.

The chain has TRBV30 and TRBJ2-1; TRBD1 or TRBD2 may be the D gene (5 bases each). Trimming removed 3 bases at V and 3 bases at J, with 15 bases between. Germline CDR1 and CDR2: GTSNPN and SVGIG (reference sequence). The length of the CDR3 is 15 residues. The DNA of the CDR3 is TGTGCCTGGAGGGGACCCGGGGATGACTACAATGAGCAGTTCTTC. It encodes CAWRGPGDDYNEQFF.

The chain uses TRBV5-1 and TRBJ1-4; D gene ambiguous. Trimming took 2 bases from V and 5 from J, leaving 10 bases between them. The V gene's germline CDR1 is SGHRS and CDR2 YFSETQ. CDR3 size: 14 residues. The CDR3 DNA is TGCGCCAGCAGCTTCGCGGACGGCAATGAAAAACTGTTTTTT. This gives the protein CASSFADGNEKLFF.

This chain joins TRBV11-2 and TRBJ1-1, with D hard to call. The CDR3 runs to 13 residues. In germline, CDR1 is SGHAT, CDR2 FQNNGV. V was cut by 4 bases and J by 2 bases, with 8 bases left in between. The CDR3 DNA reads as TGTGCCAGCAGCTCCGGGATTAACACTGAAGCTTTCTTT. Encoded protein: CASSSGINTEAFF.

The rearrangement links TRBV15 to TRBJ2-1; 7 nucleotides line up with TRBD2. The CDR3 is 14 residues long. Germline V gives CDR1 LNHNV, CDR2 YYDKDF (reference sequence). Germline trimming cut 3 bases from V and 8 bases from J; bases unmatched to any gene: 7. CDR3 DNA: TGTGCCACCAGCAGCTTCGGGAGGAGTTATGAGCAGTTCTTC. Encoded protein: CATSSFGRSYEQFF.

V gene TRBV4-1 combines with J gene TRBJ2-5; weak D call: TRBD2 (5 bases). V was clipped by 2 bases and J by 5 bases, with 9 bases between them. Germline V gene data show CDR1 as MGHRA and CDR2 as YSYEKL. This CDR3 contains 13 residues. CDR3 protein: CASSQFGEETQYF. The DNA for the CDR3 is TGCGCCAGCAGCCAATTCGGGGAGGAGACCCAGTACTTC.

V and J are TRBV5-4 and TRBJ1-2, with TRBD1 matching over 7 bases. The J segment lost 3 bases and the V segment lost 4 bases, leaving 3 bases of the junction unmatched. The CDR3 runs to 13 residues. Germline V gives CDR1 SGHNT, CDR2 YYREEE (reference sequence). The CDR3 DNA is TGTGCCAGCAGCACTGACAGGGACTATGGCTACACCTTC. Amino acid sequence: CASSTDRDYGYTF.

The V call is TRBV30, the J call TRBJ2-3; unclear D gene. The CDR3 sequence is 14 residues long. Trimming cost V 2 bases and J 6 bases, with 15 bases left between them. Germline V gives CDR1 GTSNPN, CDR2 SVGIG (reference sequence). The CDR3 DNA sequence: TGTGCCTGGAGTCACAGCCCCGGTAGCGATACGCAGTATTTT. Its protein is CAWSHSPGSDTQYF. Looking up the rest from reference TRBV30 and TRBJ2-3 gives the full variable domain: SQTIHQWPATLVQPVGSPLSLECTVEGTSNPNLYWYRQAAGRGLQLLFYSVGIGQISSEVPQNLSASRPQDRQFILSSKKLLLSDSGFYLCAWSHSPGSDTQYFGPGTRLTVL.

The rearrangement uses TRBV11-2 and TRBJ2-7; D may be TRBD1 (5 bases). This CDR3 is built from 13 residues. CDR1 is SGHAT, CDR2 FQNNGV, per germline. V lost 5 bases, J lost 5 bases, and 13 bases lay in between. The CDR3: CASSPRGGHEQYF. The CDR3 coding sequence is TGTGCCAGCAGCCCAAGGGGCGGACACGAGCAGTACTTC.

The chain links TRBV18 to TRBJ2-2; no clear D. The CDR3 is 13 residues long. Germline CDR1 reads KGHSH; CDR2 reads LQKENI. The V and J ends lost 3 bases and 4 bases respectively, with 6 bases between them. This CDR3 is CASSPDLTGELFF. DNA for the CDR3: TGTGCCAGCTCACCCGACCTCACCGGGGAGCTGTTTTTT.

The J gene is TRBJ1-4, the V gene TRBV30; D is perhaps TRBD1 (5 bases). The CDR3 runs 14 residues. Germline CDR1 is GTSNPN and CDR2 is SVGIG (reference sequence). The germline V and J ends were trimmed by 5 bases and 3 bases, with 13 bases remaining between them. This CDR3 reads CAWDLQGANEKLFF. Written as DNA, the CDR3 is TGTGCCTGGGACTTGCAGGGAGCTAATGAAAAACTGTTTTTT.

The genes are TRBV9 and TRBJ2-1; tentative D call: TRBD2 (6 bases). The CDR3 runs 12 residues. Germline loops: CDR1 SGDLS, CDR2 YYNGEE. V lost 2 bases and J lost 9, with 9 bases in between. CDR3 in DNA: TGTGCCAGCAGCGTCCTTAGCGGTGAGCAGTTCTTC. Translation: CASSVLSGEQFF.

This clone appeared a single time. The V gene is TRBV21-1, the J gene TRBJ1-5; the table's TRBD1 call for D was not verified on the DNA. TRBV21-1 is a pseudogene locus. CDR3 length equals 14 residues. The DNA for the CDR3 is TGTGCCAGCAGCGCTCGGACAGGGGATCAGCCCCAGCATTTT. As protein: CASSARTGDQPQHF.

V usage is TRBV7-3 and J usage is TRBJ2-1; 8 bases are a match to TRBD2. V was pared by 4 bases and J by 6 bases, with 8 bases of the junction left unmatched. The germline CDR1 and CDR2 sequences are SGHTA and FQGTGA. This CDR3 contains 15 residues. CDR3 coding DNA: TGTGCCAGCAGCTCCCTGGGACTAGGAAGCAATGAGCAGTTCTTC. It encodes CASSSLGLGSNEQFF.

This clone was detected a few times. The chain has TRBV5-4 and TRBJ1-2, with 7 bases fitting TRBD1. Germline loops: CDR1 SGHNT, CDR2 YYREEE (reference sequence). This CDR3 comprises 14 residues. The V gene end was trimmed by 5 bases and the J gene end by 5 bases; junction bases not matched to a gene: 9. CDR3 in DNA: TGTGCCAGCAGGCGGGGGGACAGAGAATATGGCTACACCTTC. Protein product: CASRRGDREYGYTF. The whole variable domain, filled in from reference TRBV5-4 and TRBJ1-2, reads ETGVTQSPTHLIKTRGQQVTLRCSSQSGHNTVSWYQQALGQGPQFIFQYYREEENGRGNFPPRFSGLQFPNYSSELNVNALELDDSALYLCASRRGDREYGYTFGSGTRLTVV.

V gene TRBV9 combines with J gene TRBJ1-4, with D unclear. V lost 8 bases to trimming and J lost 5 bases, with 13 bases between them. Germline values: CDR1 SGDLS, CDR2 YYNGEE. There are 13 residues in the CDR3. CDR3 bases: TGTGCCAGTTCGGACGGAGAGAATGAAAAACTGTTTTTT. It codes for CASSDGENEKLFF.

This chain uses TRBV5-1 with TRBJ1-2, with unresolved D. Germline assignment: CDR1 SGHRS and CDR2 YFSETQ. The CDR3 sequence is 12 residues long. V was pared by 3 bases and J by 4 bases, with 7 bases between. CDR3 residues: CASSSTTYGYTF. The CDR3 coding sequence is TGCGCCAGCAGCTCGACAACCTATGGCTACACCTTC.

V is TRBV11-2 and J is TRBJ1-1, with a weak D call TRBD1 (5 bases). Trimming took off 5 bases at V and 0 bases at J, with 13 bases between the two ends. Germline V gene sequence: CDR1 SGHAT, CDR2 FQNNGV. The CDR3 contains 15 residues. The CDR3: CASSQEGRVNTEAFF. Written as DNA, the CDR3 is TGTGCCAGCAGCCAGGAGGGGAGAGTGAACACTGAAGCTTTCTTT.

In this sample, this clone turned up many times. The V gene is TRBV6-1, the J gene TRBJ1-2; D is uncertain. The CDR3 is 13 amino acids. Germline CDR1 and CDR2: MNHNS and SASEGT. Deletions cut 2 bases from V and 0 bases from J, with 4 bases between. CDR3 residues: CASSEQANYGYTF. The CDR3 nucleotides read TGTGCCAGCAGTGAACAGGCTAACTATGGCTACACCTTC.

This clone showed up just once. The chain couples TRBV7-3 to TRBJ2-2, with 8 bases fitting TRBD1. After removal of 6 bases from V and 3 bases from J, the junction contained 6 bases not matched to a gene. The germline gives CDR1 SGHTA, CDR2 FQGTGA. The CDR3 totals 15 residues. The CDR3: CASRPDRGYTGELFF. CDR3 bases: TGTGCCAGCAGACCCGACAGGGGATACACCGGGGAGCTGTTTTTT.

J is TRBJ2-7 and V is TRBV5-4, with a possible D match to TRBD1 (6 bases). CDR1 SGHNT and CDR2 YYREEE come from the germline V gene (reference sequence). The CDR3 has 13 amino acids. V dropped 4 bases and J dropped 4 bases, with 12 bases sitting between them. This chain's CDR3 is CASSQDRFYEQYF. The CDR3 DNA reads as TGTGCCAGCAGCCAAGACAGGTTTTACGAGCAGTACTTC.